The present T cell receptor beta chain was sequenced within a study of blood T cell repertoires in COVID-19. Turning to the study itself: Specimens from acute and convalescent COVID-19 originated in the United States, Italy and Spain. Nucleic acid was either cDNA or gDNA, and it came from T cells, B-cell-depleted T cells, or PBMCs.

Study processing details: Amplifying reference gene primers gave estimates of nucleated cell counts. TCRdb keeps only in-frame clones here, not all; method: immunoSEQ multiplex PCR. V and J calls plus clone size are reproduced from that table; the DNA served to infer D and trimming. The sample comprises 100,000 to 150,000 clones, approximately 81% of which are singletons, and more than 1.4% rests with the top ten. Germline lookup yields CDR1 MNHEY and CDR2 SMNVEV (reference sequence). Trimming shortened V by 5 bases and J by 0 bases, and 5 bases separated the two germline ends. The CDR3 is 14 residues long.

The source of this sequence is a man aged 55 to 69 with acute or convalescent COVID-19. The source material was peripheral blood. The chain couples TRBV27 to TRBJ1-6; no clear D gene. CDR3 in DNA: TGTGCCAGCAGTGTTCGCTCCTATAATTCACCCCTCCACTTT. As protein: CASSVRSYNSPLHF.